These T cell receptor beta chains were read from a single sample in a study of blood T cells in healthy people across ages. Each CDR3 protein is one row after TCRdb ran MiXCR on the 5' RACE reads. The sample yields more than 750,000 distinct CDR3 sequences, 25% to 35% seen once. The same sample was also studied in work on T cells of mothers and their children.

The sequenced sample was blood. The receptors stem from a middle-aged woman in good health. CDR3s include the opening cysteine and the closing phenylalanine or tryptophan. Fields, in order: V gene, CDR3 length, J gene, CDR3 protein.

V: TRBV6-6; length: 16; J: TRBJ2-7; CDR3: CASSSPAGRRTYEQYF
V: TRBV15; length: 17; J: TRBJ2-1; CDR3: CATSRVGQAGNGHEQFF
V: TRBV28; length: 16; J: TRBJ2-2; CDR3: CASTTERGGRSSELFF
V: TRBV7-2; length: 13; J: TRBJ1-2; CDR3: CASGGAPLYGYTF
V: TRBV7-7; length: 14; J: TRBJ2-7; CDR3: CARSQGQGINEQYF
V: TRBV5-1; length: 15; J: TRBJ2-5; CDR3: CASKGQRGSKETQYF
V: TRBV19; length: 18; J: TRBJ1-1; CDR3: CASRPGTGTGASNTEAFF
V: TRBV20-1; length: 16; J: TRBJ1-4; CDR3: CSAPHREEGPNEKLFF
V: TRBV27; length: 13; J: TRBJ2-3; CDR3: CASSLSEADTQYF
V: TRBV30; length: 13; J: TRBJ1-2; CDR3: CAWRTPPVYGYTF
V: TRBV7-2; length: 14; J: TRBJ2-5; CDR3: CASRPGTSVETQYF
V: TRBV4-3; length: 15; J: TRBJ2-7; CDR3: CASSQVLGAGEEQYF
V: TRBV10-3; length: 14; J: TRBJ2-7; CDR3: CATDDRGLTYEQYF
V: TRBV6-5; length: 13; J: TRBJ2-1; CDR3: CATGTQPADEQFF
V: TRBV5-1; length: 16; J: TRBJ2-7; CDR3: CASSLGIGSKAYEQYF
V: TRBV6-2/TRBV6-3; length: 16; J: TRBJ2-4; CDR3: CASSSQAGLAYLGQYF
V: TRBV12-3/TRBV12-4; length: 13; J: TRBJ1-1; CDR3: CASSLGLSAEAFF
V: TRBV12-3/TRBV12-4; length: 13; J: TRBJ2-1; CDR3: CASSQTSPNEQFF
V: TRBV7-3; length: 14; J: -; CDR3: CASSLSSDAYEQYF
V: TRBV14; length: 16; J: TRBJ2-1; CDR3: CASSSPGRGRGNEQFF
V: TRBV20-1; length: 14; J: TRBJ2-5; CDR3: CSARDYFGGETQYF
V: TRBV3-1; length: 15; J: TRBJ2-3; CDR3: CASSQARGPPNTQYF
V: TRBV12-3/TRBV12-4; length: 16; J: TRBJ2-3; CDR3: CASKDERGVRTDTQYF
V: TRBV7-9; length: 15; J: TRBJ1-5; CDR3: CASSPMGAGSQPQHF
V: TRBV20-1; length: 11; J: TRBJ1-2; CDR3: CSASLTRGYTF
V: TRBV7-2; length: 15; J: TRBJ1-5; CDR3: CASSLGIYSNQPQHF
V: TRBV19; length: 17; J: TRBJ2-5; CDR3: CASSIIGQGKDGETQYF
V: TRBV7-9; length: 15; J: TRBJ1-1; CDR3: CASSFTGSPNTEAFF
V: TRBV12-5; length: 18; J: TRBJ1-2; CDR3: CASGLVLGQGPTNYGYTF
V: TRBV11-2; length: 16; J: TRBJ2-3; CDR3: CASSSPLGVGADTQYF
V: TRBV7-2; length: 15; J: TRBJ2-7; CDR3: CASSQHGAQTYEQYF
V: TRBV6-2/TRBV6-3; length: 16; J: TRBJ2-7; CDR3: CASSSRALRFSYEQYF
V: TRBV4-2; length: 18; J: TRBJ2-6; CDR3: CASSLTTGGFSGANVLTF
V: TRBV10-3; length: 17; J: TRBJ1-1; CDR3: CASIPNAAGQGNTEAFF
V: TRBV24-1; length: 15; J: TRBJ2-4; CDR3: CATSASEGSRNIQYF
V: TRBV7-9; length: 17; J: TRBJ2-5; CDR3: CASNTRPGQGGQETQYF
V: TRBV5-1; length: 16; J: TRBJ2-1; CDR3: CASSLVVAGGLNEQFF
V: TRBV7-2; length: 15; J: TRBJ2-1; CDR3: CASSPARGGRNEQFF
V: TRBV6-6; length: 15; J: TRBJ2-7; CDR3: CTSSLGTGSSYEQYF